A single count supports the clone carrying this TCR beta chain. The V gene lost 2 bases and the J gene lost 0 bases, with 13 bases spanning the gap. The CDR3 has 16 residues. Germline V gene lookup returns CDR1 SGDLS and CDR2 YYNGEE. The record originates from a study of identical twins. TCRdb independently ran MiXCR on the 5' RACE reads; one entry per CDR3 protein. In the table there are approximately 190,000 distinct CDR3 sequences, 15% of which are singletons. The same sample was also used in a study of T cells expressing NK-cell markers.

The TCR sequence derives from a woman aged 18-30 years in good health. Sequencing was performed on CD8+ T cells sorted from blood. The rearrangement joins TRBV9 to TRBJ2-3; D assignment may be TRBD1 or TRBD2 (6 bases each). The CDR3 DNA reads as TGTGCCAGCAGCGTTATGGGGGGACAAAGCACAGATACGCAGTATTTT. This encodes CASSVMGGQSTDTQYF.